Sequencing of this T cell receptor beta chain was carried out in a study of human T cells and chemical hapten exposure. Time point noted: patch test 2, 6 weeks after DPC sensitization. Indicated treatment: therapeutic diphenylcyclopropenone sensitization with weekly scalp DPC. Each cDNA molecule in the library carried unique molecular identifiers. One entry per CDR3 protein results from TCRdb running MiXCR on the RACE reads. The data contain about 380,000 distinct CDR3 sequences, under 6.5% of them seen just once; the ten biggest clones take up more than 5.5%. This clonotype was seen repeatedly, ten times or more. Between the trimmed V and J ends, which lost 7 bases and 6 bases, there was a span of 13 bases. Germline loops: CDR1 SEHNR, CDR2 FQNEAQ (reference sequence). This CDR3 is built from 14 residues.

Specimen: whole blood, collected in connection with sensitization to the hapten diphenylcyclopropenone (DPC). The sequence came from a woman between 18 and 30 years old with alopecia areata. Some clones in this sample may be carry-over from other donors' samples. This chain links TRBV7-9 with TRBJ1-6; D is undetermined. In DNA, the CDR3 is TGTGCCAGCACCTTCGAGGCGGGTAATTCACCCCTCCACTTT. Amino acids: CASTFEAGNSPLHF.